What follows are 27 T cell receptor beta chains derived from one specimen sequenced in a study of blood T cell repertoires in COVID-19. Repertoires were generated with immunoSEQ multiplex PCR, while TCRdb's copy carries only in-frame clones and drops some. The data contain approximately 220,000 clones, 65% to 90% of them singletons. The sequenced sample was PBMCs or T cells enriched from blood (not recorded which). The source is a woman in her 30s who had been exposed to COVID-19.

This chain connects TRBV9 to TRBJ1-1; 9 bases fit TRBD1. Germline V CDR1 and CDR2: SGDLS, YYNGEE. The CDR3 is 16 amino acids. V lost 3 bases to trimming and J lost 6 bases; unmatched junction nucleotides: 12. The CDR3 reads CASSGGRDREKPEAFF. For the CDR3, the DNA is TGTGCCAGCAGCGGAGGGAGGGACAGGGAAAAACCTGAAGCTTTCTTT. The full variable domain, with the rest looked up from reference TRBV9 and TRBJ1-1, is DSGVTQTPKHLITATGQRVTLRCSPRSGDLSVYWYQQSLDQGLQFLIQYYNGEERAKGNILERFSAQQFPDLHSELNLSSLELGDSALYFCASSGGRDREKPEAFFGQGTRLTVV.

The chain recombines TRBV18 with TRBJ2-1, with TRBD1 matching over 8 bases. This CDR3 has 14 residues. CDR1 KGHSH and CDR2 LQKENI come from the germline V gene. After removal of 3 bases from V and 7 bases from J, the junction contained 5 bases not matched to a gene. The CDR3 region is CASSPSRQGNEQFF. The CDR3 nucleotides are TGTGCCAGCTCACCTTCCCGACAGGGGAATGAGCAGTTCTTC.

This chain joins TRBV5-1 and TRBJ2-2; TRBD1 aligns across 11 bases. CDR3 size: 16 residues. V dropped 3 bases and J dropped 3; count of bases not matched to a gene: 4. Germline CDR1 reads SGHRS; CDR2 reads YFSETQ. The CDR3 DNA reads TGCGCCAGCAGCTCCGGGGACAGGGGGGACACCGGGGAGCTGTTTTTT. Residues: CASSSGDRGDTGELFF.

About this clone itself: The junction shows a germline mismatch at one end, possibly a read error. The gene calls are TRBV23-1 and TRBJ1-2, with D possibly TRBD1 on 5 matching bases. TRBV23-1 is annotated as an ORF whose role is uncertain. The CDR3 runs to 10 residues. The CDR3 coding sequence is TGTCCAGGCAGGGACTATGGCTACACCTTC. Translation: CPGRDYGYTF.

The rearrangement uses TRBV28 and TRBJ2-7, with D perhaps matching TRBD1 (8 bases). Germline CDR1 reads MDHEN; CDR2 reads SYDVKM. V was shortened by 4 bases and J by 1 base, with 14 bases between the two germline ends. The CDR3 contains 15 residues. The CDR3 bases are TGTGCCAGCAGTTCACAGGGGGGGGAATCCTACGAGCAGTACTTC. Translated, it gives CASSSQGGESYEQYF.

V is TRBV7-9 and J is TRBJ1-6; the D gene is possibly TRBD1 (5 bases). V was trimmed by 1 base and J by 10 bases, leaving 17 bases between them. This CDR3 is built from 16 residues. The germline V gene has CDR1 SEHNR and CDR2 FQNEAQ (reference sequence). DNA of the CDR3: TGTGCCAGCAGCTTAGATTTCGGGGGTGGTGGCTCACCCCTCCACTTT. Its protein is CASSLDFGGGGSPLHF.

The V gene is TRBV15, the J gene TRBJ1-4; 7 bases fit TRBD1. Trimming removed 2 bases from V and 10 bases from J; junction bases left unmatched: 7. The germline V gene has CDR1 LNHNV and CDR2 YYDKDF (reference sequence). This CDR3 spans 14 amino acids. CDR3 loop: CATSRFSDRVKLFF. The CDR3 nucleotides are TGTGCCACCAGCAGATTCTCCGACAGGGTAAAACTGTTTTTT.

The chain recombines TRBV3-1 (or the pseudogene TRBV3-2) with TRBJ1-5; D gene ambiguous. Germline V CDR1 and CDR2: LGHDT, YNNKEL (reference sequence). Trimming removed 4 bases from V and 1 base from J, with 11 bases in between. The CDR3 contains 15 residues. The CDR3 sequence is CASSPSAGSNQPQHF. CDR3 in DNA: TGTGCCAGCAGCCCCTCGGCCGGGAGCAATCAGCCCCAGCATTTT.

A single count supports this clone. The chain uses TRBV19 and TRBJ1-4, with D perhaps TRBD1 (6 bases). V gave up 3 bases and J gave up 8 bases, with 19 bases separating them. Germline-derived CDR1 and CDR2 are LNHDA and SQIVND (reference sequence). The CDR3 is 16 residues long. CDR3 region: CASSIFRRGKREKLFF. The CDR3 DNA is TGTGCCAGTAGTATCTTTCGCAGGGGAAAAAGGGAAAAACTGTTTTTT.

V and J are TRBV10-3 and TRBJ1-1; 10 positions match TRBD1. The CDR3 sequence is 13 residues long. With 6 bases clipped from V and 3 bases from J, the junction kept 1 base outside the gene matches. In germline, CDR1 is ENHRY, CDR2 SYGVKD. CDR3 sequence reads: CAIRGQGYTEAFF. The DNA of the CDR3 is TGTGCCATCAGGGGACAGGGGTACACTGAAGCTTTCTTT.

The chain uses TRBV11-2 and TRBJ2-1; TRBD2 matches 10 bases. CDR1 is SGHAT and CDR2 is FQNNGV in the germline V gene. V was clipped by 5 bases and J by 6 bases; unmatched bases: 10. This CDR3 is built from 16 residues. The CDR3 loop reads CASSTHRLAGGNEQFF. In DNA form, the CDR3 reads TGTGCCAGCAGCACTCATCGGTTAGCGGGGGGCAATGAGCAGTTCTTC.

CDR3 nucleotide sequence: TGTGCCAGTAGTCTCCGCAGTGGTCAGCCCCAGCATTTT. Translated: CASSLRSGQPQHF. The genes are TRBV19 and TRBJ1-5; D remains unclear. CDR3 length: 13 residues. Trimming cost V 5 bases and J 6 bases, with 11 bases left between them. Germline assignment: CDR1 LNHDA and CDR2 SQIVND (reference sequence).

This clone was detected a few times. The chain couples TRBV30 to TRBJ1-3; D not resolved. V was cut by 0 bases and J by 0 bases, with 15 bases left in between. Germline CDR1 is GTSNPN and CDR2 is SVGIG (reference sequence). This CDR3 region has 17 residues. CDR3 DNA: TGTGCCTGGAGTGTATCCTCTGGGAGTTCCTCTGGAAACACCATATATTTT. Protein sequence: CAWSVSSGSSSGNTIYF.

The chain has TRBV7-3 and TRBJ1-2; 7 nucleotides match TRBD1. V was pared by 5 bases and J by 6 bases, with 12 bases of the junction left unmatched. The CDR3 sequence is 15 residues long. The germline V gene has CDR1 SGHTA and CDR2 FQGTGA. Written as DNA, the CDR3 is TGTGCCAGCAGCCAAGGGGGACAGCGTCGGGATGGCTACACCTTC. Its translation: CASSQGGQRRDGYTF.

This sequence joins TRBV18 and TRBJ2-7; perhaps TRBD1 as D (6 bases). Trimming removed 2 bases from V and 5 bases from J, with 10 bases in between. The CDR3 runs to 13 residues. Per the germline V gene, CDR1 is KGHSH and CDR2 is LQKENI. The chain's CDR3 is CASSPGTSNEQYF. For the CDR3, the DNA is TGTGCCAGCTCACCAGGGACATCAAACGAGCAGTACTTC.

The gene calls are TRBV24-1 and TRBJ2-2; D remains unclear. The ends were cut back, 5 bases at V and 3 bases at J, with 6 bases in the middle. Germline V lookup: CDR1 KGHDR, CDR2 SFDVKD. The CDR3 sequence is 13 residues long. For the CDR3, the DNA is TGTGCCACCAGTGCGGTAGACACCGGGGAGCTGTTTTTT. It encodes CATSAVDTGELFF.

The V gene is TRBV25-1, the J gene TRBJ1-2; D not certain. The V gene's germline CDR1 is MGHDK and CDR2 SYGVNS. Trimming cost V 6 bases and J 8 bases, with 19 bases left between them. The CDR3 is 14 amino acids. The CDR3 region has the DNA TGTGCCAGCAGCGAAGGTGGCAGGCGTAAAGGCTACACCTTC. Translating it yields CASSEGGRRKGYTF.

The rearrangement uses TRBV24-1 and TRBJ2-5; 9 bases align to TRBD1. The germline CDR1 and CDR2 sequences are KGHDR and SFDVKD. This CDR3 region has 17 residues. The V and J ends lost 6 bases and 2 bases, in that order; junction bases with no gene match: 12. The CDR3 spells CATSPSPGQGGQETQYF. The CDR3 DNA reads as TGTGCCACCAGTCCTTCTCCGGGACAGGGAGGGCAAGAGACCCAGTACTTC.

The J gene is TRBJ2-5, the V gene TRBV18; 8 nucleotides align to TRBD2. With V trimmed by 3 bases and J by 2 bases, 8 bases remained unmatched. The CDR3 covers 16 residues. Germline V gene sequence: CDR1 KGHSH, CDR2 LQKENI. CDR3 residues: CASSPSSGGLQETQYF. Written as DNA, the CDR3 is TGTGCCAGCTCACCTTCCAGCGGGGGCTTACAAGAGACCCAGTACTTC.

This clone was observed once. The genes are TRBV6-6 and TRBJ1-1; possibly TRBD1 for D (6 bases). The germline V and J ends were trimmed by 6 bases and 0 bases, with 14 bases remaining between them. Germline V gene data show CDR1 as MNHNY and CDR2 as SVGAGI (reference sequence). The CDR3 loop spans 15 amino acids. As DNA, the CDR3 is TGTGCCAGCAGGCCAGGACAGTTCATGAACACTGAAGCTTTCTTT. The encoded protein is CASRPGQFMNTEAFF.

The rearrangement joins TRBV9 to TRBJ1-1; TRBD1 matches at 7 bases. Germline V gene data show CDR1 as SGDLS and CDR2 as YYNGEE. The CDR3 has 14 residues. With 3 bases clipped from V and 3 bases from J, the junction kept 5 bases outside the gene matches. CDR3 sequence reads: CASSETGLDTEAFF. The CDR3 coding sequence is TGTGCCAGCAGCGAGACAGGGCTGGACACTGAAGCTTTCTTT.

This chain connects TRBV5-1 to TRBJ2-7; D may be TRBD1 (6 bases). The length of the CDR3 is 13 residues. Germline V CDR1 and CDR2: SGHRS, YFSETQ. V lost 4 bases and J lost 2, with 10 bases in between. As DNA, the CDR3 is TGCGCCAGCAGCAAACAGGGCCCCTACGAGCAGTACTTC. Amino acids: CASSKQGPYEQYF.

The chain carries TRBV18 and TRBJ2-5; D gene unclear. This CDR3 has 15 residues. Germline V lookup: CDR1 KGHSH, CDR2 LQKENI. V was shortened by 3 bases and J by 1 base, with 12 bases between the two germline ends. CDR3 sequence (DNA): TGTGCCAGCTCACCTTTAGCTCTTCCCCAAGAGACCCAGTACTTC. Translating gives CASSPLALPQETQYF.

This chain joins TRBV10-2 and TRBJ2-4; 9 nucleotides match TRBD1. The CDR3 spans 18 residues. In germline, CDR1 is WSHSY, CDR2 SAAADI. J gave up 1 base and V 2 bases, and 9 bases lay outside the gene matches. The CDR3 nucleotides read TGCGCCAGCAGTGAGGCGAACAGGGGGCTATCGGCCAAAAACATTCAGTACTTC. It yields the protein CASSEANRGLSAKNIQYF.

CDR3 in DNA: TGCGCCAGCAGCTTGGTCGGGACATCGATCCCCAAACTGTTTTTT. This gives the protein CASSLVGTSIPKLFF. This rearrangement joins TRBV5-1 to TRBJ1-4; a weak D match, TRBD1 (6 bases). Trimming removed 0 bases at V and 11 bases at J, with 17 bases between. The CDR3 consists of 15 residues. Germline assignment: CDR1 SGHRS and CDR2 YFSETQ.

The chain joins TRBV5-4 to TRBJ2-1; 8 bases are shared with TRBD2. The J segment lost 0 bases and the V segment lost 4 bases, leaving 9 bases of the junction unmatched. The CDR3 sequence is 17 residues long. Germline V CDR1 and CDR2: SGHNT, YYREEE (reference sequence). The CDR3 is CASSPMPLAGSYNEQFF. The CDR3 DNA reads TGTGCCAGCAGCCCAATGCCCCTAGCGGGCTCCTACAATGAGCAGTTCTTC.

This clone has just a few counts. The chain links TRBV21-1 to TRBJ1-6. TRBV21-1 is flagged as a pseudogene. The CDR3 consists of 14 residues. In nucleotides, the CDR3 is TGTGCCAGCCCCCGGAGTGCTAAGAATTCACCCCTCCACTTT. This sequence encodes CASPRSAKNSPLHF.